The clone carrying this T cell receptor (beta chain) occurred many times. Described time point: newly diagnosed GD, antithyroid drugs for less than 3 months. Isolated PBMC RNA provided the starting material for the TCR library. CDR3-region Arm-PCR and iRepertoire HTBI primers produced the TCR beta libraries. A single record per CDR3 protein comes from TCRdb applying MiXCR to the multiplex PCR reads. Among some 250,000 distinct CDR3 sequences, 15% to 20% were seen once, and the ten largest hold less than 15%. This record belongs to a study of regulatory T cells in long-lasting Graves disease. This same sample was also taken into another study, of T cells in Graves' hyperthyroidism and ophthalmopathy.

The sequences come from peripheral blood mononuclear cells (PBMCs), collected at new diagnosis, from a patient treated with antithyroid drugs. The receptor was isolated from a woman in her twenties or thirties with Graves disease.

CDR3 coding DNA: TGCAGCGCCCAGACTGGGGCCATGAACACTGAAGCTTTCTTT. This codes for CSAQTGAMNTEAFF. J is TRBJ1-1 and V is TRBV29-1; TRBD1 might be the D (5 bases). CDR3 length: 14 amino acids. The germline CDR1 and CDR2 sequences are SQVTM and ANQGSEA. V lost 7 bases, J lost 0 bases, and 15 bases lay in between.